These 21 T cell receptor beta chains originate from one sample sequenced in a study of cytomegalovirus exposure and HLA in healthy donors. Amplification used 60 Vbeta primers and 13 Jbeta primers. Clones were read by immunoSEQ multiplex PCR, and TCRdb kept only the in-frame ones, dropping some. The sample table sets out about 46,000 clones. Source material: PBMCs. All receptors come from a woman aged 40 to 55 in good health and CMV-seronegative.

This chain connects TRBV6-5 to TRBJ1-5; D gene unclear. Per the germline V gene, CDR1 is MNHEY and CDR2 is SVGAGI. V lost 7 bases to trimming and J lost 4 bases, with 8 bases between them. The CDR3 spans 12 residues. DNA for the CDR3: TGTGCCAGCAACAGACCTAATCAGCCCCAGCATTTT. Translated: CASNRPNQPQHF.

J is TRBJ2-4 and V is TRBV25-1, with TRBD2 matching 10 bases. This CDR3 is 15 amino acids long. Germline V gene data show CDR1 as MGHDK and CDR2 as SYGVNS. V shed 8 bases and J 3 bases; nucleotides not matched to a gene: 7. CDR3 protein: CASAPSGSVKNIQYF. The CDR3 DNA follows: TGTGCCAGCGCGCCTAGCGGGAGTGTCAAAAACATTCAGTACTTC.

The rearrangement links TRBV28 to TRBJ2-3; TRBD2 matches at 10 bases. This CDR3 is built from 15 residues. Trimming cost V 5 bases and J 3 bases; bases outside gene matches: 5. Germline V gene lookup returns CDR1 MDHEN and CDR2 SYDVKM. CDR3 sequence: CASSPGTSATDTQYF. In DNA form, the CDR3 reads TGTGCCAGCAGTCCGGGGACTAGCGCGACAGATACGCAGTATTTT. Together with reference TRBV28 and TRBJ2-3, the CDR3 gives the full variable domain: DVKVTQSSRYLVKRTGEKVFLECVQDMDHENMFWYRQDPGLGLRLIYFSYDVKMKEKGDIPEGYSVSREKKERFSLILESASTNQTSMYLCASSPGTSATDTQYFGPGTRLTVL.

The chain employs TRBV6-5 and TRBJ2-1; 9 bases are a match to TRBD2. V was pared by 11 bases and J by 9 bases, with 11 bases of the junction left unmatched. Germline CDR1 is MNHEY and CDR2 is SVGAGI. The CDR3 loop spans 13 amino acids. CDR3 sequence reads: CASASAGGREQFF. In DNA, the CDR3 is TGTGCCTCAGCTTCGGCGGGAGGGCGTGAGCAGTTCTTC.

The chain links TRBV7-9 to TRBJ2-2, with 10 bases matching TRBD1. J lost 0 bases, V lost 4 bases, and 5 bases had no gene match. Looked up from germline, CDR1 is SEHNR and CDR2 is FQNEAQ (reference sequence). This CDR3 region has 17 residues. The CDR3 sequence is CASSSGDRGSNTGELFF. The CDR3 DNA is TGTGCCAGCAGCTCAGGGGACAGGGGTTCGAACACCGGGGAGCTGTTTTTT.

The chain carries TRBV5-1 and TRBJ1-2, with TRBD1 matching over 9 bases. Trimming took 5 bases from V and 8 from J; bases not matched to a gene: 7. Looked up from germline, CDR1 is SGHRS and CDR2 is YFSETQ. This CDR3 is built from 13 residues. The CDR3 loop is CASSWDRAEGYTF. The DNA for the CDR3 is TGCGCCAGCAGTTGGGACAGGGCTGAGGGCTACACCTTC.

The rearrangement uses TRBV28 and TRBJ2-1; D gene ambiguous. The V and J ends lost 6 bases and 0 bases respectively, with 9 bases between them. This CDR3 is 14 amino acids long. From germline, CDR1 is MDHEN and CDR2 SYDVKM. CDR3 in amino acids: CASRRTSSYNEQFF. As DNA, the CDR3 is TGTGCCAGCAGGAGAACGAGCTCCTACAATGAGCAGTTCTTC. The full variable domain, completed using reference TRBV28 and TRBJ2-1, is DVKVTQSSRYLVKRTGEKVFLECVQDMDHENMFWYRQDPGLGLRLIYFSYDVKMKEKGDIPEGYSVSREKKERFSLILESASTNQTSMYLCASRRTSSYNEQFFGPGTRLTVL.

V gene TRBV5-1 combines with J gene TRBJ1-4; possible D gene TRBD1, 5 bases. The CDR3 spans 14 residues. Germline V gene data show CDR1 as SGHRS and CDR2 as YFSETQ. V was trimmed by 3 bases and J by 7 bases, leaving 13 bases between them. The CDR3 DNA reads as TGCGCCAGCAGCTCCCAGTGGGGGGGTGAAAAACTGTTTTTT. Translation gives CASSSQWGGEKLFF. Variable domain in full (rest from reference TRBV5-1 and TRBJ1-4): KAGVTQTPRYLIKTRGQQVTLSCSPISGHRSVSWYQQTPGQGLQFLFEYFSETQRNKGNFPGRFSGRQFSNSRSEMNVSTLELGDSALYLCASSSQWGGEKLFFGSGTQLSVL.

The chain is built from TRBV18 and TRBJ1-2; no firm D call. Trimming pared 2 bases from V and 8 bases from J, leaving 15 bases between. This CDR3 is 14 amino acids long. CDR1 KGHSH and CDR2 LQKENI come from the germline V gene. For the CDR3, the DNA is TGTGCCAGCTCACCAGGGTCGATGGCGGAAGGCTACACCTTC. It yields the protein CASSPGSMAEGYTF.

The genes are TRBV18 and TRBJ2-2, with TRBD1 identical over 7 bases. The J segment lost 4 bases and the V segment lost 1 base, leaving 3 bases of the junction unmatched. Looked up from germline, CDR1 is KGHSH and CDR2 is LQKENI. The CDR3 is 15 amino acids. CDR3 sequence: CASSPLTGPTGELFF. The CDR3 coding sequence is TGTGCCAGCTCACCACTGACAGGGCCCACCGGGGAGCTGTTTTTT.

The V and J genes are TRBV29-1 and TRBJ1-5, with 9 bases matching TRBD1. The ends lost 5 bases at V and 3 bases at J; junction bases unmatched: 5. From germline, CDR1 is SQVTM and CDR2 ANQGSEA. The CDR3 has 14 residues. The chain's CDR3 is CSVLGQGSNQPQHF. In DNA, the CDR3 is TGCAGCGTTCTAGGACAGGGGTCCAATCAGCCCCAGCATTTT. The complete variable domain, with remaining parts taken from reference TRBV29-1 and TRBJ1-5, reads SAVISQKPSRDICQRGTSLTIQCQVDSQVTMMFWYRQQPGQSLTLIATANQGSEATYESGFVIDKFPISRPNLTFSTLTVSNMSPEDSSIYLCSVLGQGSNQPQHFGDGTRLSIL.

Notes on this clone: Other nucleotide sequences in the sample specify the same CDR3. V and J are TRBV5-1 and TRBJ2-5; D perhaps matches TRBD2 (6 bases). V lost 0 bases and J 5 bases, leaving 14 bases between the germline ends. Germline V gene sequence: CDR1 SGHRS, CDR2 YFSETQ. This CDR3 contains 15 residues. CDR3 sequence (DNA): TGCGCCAGCAGCTTGGCGGGGCAGGCGGGGGAGACCCAGTACTTC. It codes for CASSLAGQAGETQYF. The full variable domain, with the rest looked up from reference TRBV5-1 and TRBJ2-5, is KAGVTQTPRYLIKTRGQQVTLSCSPISGHRSVSWYQQTPGQGLQFLFEYFSETQRNKGNFPGRFSGRQFSNSRSEMNVSTLELGDSALYLCASSLAGQAGETQYFGPGTRLLVL.

The chain joins TRBV25-1 to TRBJ1-2, with 7 bases that match TRBD1. Germline-derived CDR1 and CDR2 are MGHDK and SYGVNS. The CDR3 spans 14 residues. V trimming: 5 bases; J trimming: 8 bases; junction bases outside the gene matches: 11. CDR3 loop: CASSTGTVFSGYTF. The CDR3 nucleotides are TGTGCCAGCAGTACCGGGACAGTATTTAGCGGCTACACCTTC.

The rearrangement links TRBV1 to TRBJ2-7; TRBD2 is taken as the D call from the table, unchecked against the DNA. TRBV1 is shown as a pseudogene. The CDR3 consists of 15 residues. CDR3 region: CTSSGGASGVCEQYF. The CDR3 DNA sequence: TGCACCAGCAGCGGGGGGGCTAGCGGGGTATGCGAGCAGTACTTC.

This rearrangement joins TRBV7-9 to TRBJ2-2; 14 nucleotides align to TRBD2. The CDR3 sequence is 16 residues long. CDR1 is SEHNR and CDR2 is FQNEAQ in the germline V gene (reference sequence). V was clipped by 5 bases and J by 6 bases; unmatched bases: 5. The chain's CDR3 is CASSQGTSGSPGELFF. DNA of the CDR3: TGTGCCAGCAGCCAAGGGACTAGCGGGAGTCCCGGGGAGCTGTTTTTT.

This rearrangement joins TRBV11-2 to TRBJ2-7, with TRBD2 matching 9 bases. The ends lost 2 bases at V and 4 bases at J; junction bases unmatched: 6. CDR3 size: 15 residues. Germline loops: CDR1 SGHAT, CDR2 FQNNGV. The CDR3 loop is CASSLRGSGGYEQYF. The CDR3 DNA reads as TGTGCCAGCAGCTTACGGGGTAGCGGGGGATACGAGCAGTACTTC. The full variable domain, completed using reference TRBV11-2 and TRBJ2-7, is EAGVAQSPRYKIIEKRQSVAFWCNPISGHATLYWYQQILGQGPKLLIQFQNNGVVDDSQLPKDRFSAERLKGVDSTLKIQPAKLEDSAVYLCASSLRGSGGYEQYFGPGTRLTVT.

V usage is TRBV18 and J usage is TRBJ2-1, with a possible D match to TRBD2 (6 bases). V was clipped by 6 bases and J by 4 bases, with 22 bases between them. This CDR3 spans 17 amino acids. From germline, CDR1 is KGHSH and CDR2 LQKENI. For the CDR3, the DNA is TGTGCCAGCTCCCGGAATGGGCGGGACTCGCCTTACAATGAGCAGTTCTTC. Translating gives CASSRNGRDSPYNEQFF.

This chain connects TRBV7-9 to TRBJ1-5; 7 bases are shared with TRBD1. Germline V gene data show CDR1 as SEHNR and CDR2 as FQNEAQ (reference sequence). V was pared by 4 bases and J by 3 bases, with 9 bases of the junction left unmatched. The CDR3 runs to 16 residues. The CDR3 region has the DNA TGTGCCAGCAGCTCAACTGACGACAGGGACAATCAGCCCCAGCATTTT. Residues: CASSSTDDRDNQPQHF.

The chain is built from TRBV1 and TRBJ2-7; the table assigns TRBD2, which was not confirmed against the DNA. TRBV1 represents a pseudogene. This CDR3 comprises 17 residues. CDR3 in DNA: TGCACCAGCAGCCAAGATCGCACTAGCGGGACCCCCTACGAGCAGTACTTC. It encodes CTSSQDRTSGTPYEQYF.

The chain combines TRBV27 with TRBJ2-7; a weak D match, TRBD1 (6 bases). The germline V gene has CDR1 MNHEY and CDR2 SMNVEV (reference sequence). Trimming removed 5 bases at V and 2 bases at J, with 13 bases between. The length of the CDR3 is 14 residues. The CDR3 DNA reads as TGTGCCAGCAGTCTCAGGGGAGAGACCTACGAGCAGTACTTC. Translating gives CASSLRGETYEQYF.

This sequence joins TRBV27 and TRBJ2-7; 12 positions match TRBD2. J was trimmed by 5 bases and V by 4 bases; bases with no gene match: 6. CDR3 size: 15 residues. Germline loops: CDR1 MNHEY, CDR2 SMNVEV (reference sequence). CDR3 amino acids: CASSYGLAGSDEQYF. The CDR3 DNA sequence: TGTGCCAGCAGTTATGGACTAGCGGGATCAGACGAGCAGTACTTC.